Following are 6 T cell receptor beta chains from one sample sequenced in a study of neurological immune-mediated disorders. TCRdb processed the 5' RACE reads anew with MiXCR; each CDR3 protein has one entry. The data show around 66,000 distinct CDR3 sequences, roughly 5.6% seen once. The material sequenced was PBMCs. The source is a woman aged 30 to 39 with multiple sclerosis.

The gene calls are TRBV29-1 and TRBJ2-3, with 7 positions matching TRBD1. The V and J ends lost 2 bases and 0 bases, in that order; junction bases with no gene match: 2. The CDR3 length is 14 residues. CDR1 SQVTM and CDR2 ANQGSEA come from the germline V gene. The chain's CDR3 is CSVELGQSTDTQYF. The CDR3 DNA reads TGCAGCGTTGAATTGGGACAGAGCACAGATACGCAGTATTTT.

This clonotype was observed at least ten times. The V gene is TRBV30, the J gene TRBJ1-2; the D gene is possibly TRBD1 (6 bases). From germline, CDR1 is GTSNPN and CDR2 SVGIG (reference sequence). This CDR3 comprises 14 residues. The V end lost 1 base, the J end lost 3 bases, and 12 bases lay between the germline ends. CDR3 DNA: TGTGCCTGGAGTGGATTGGGGACATACTATGGCTACACCTTC. This encodes CAWSGLGTYYGYTF.

This clonotype was counted once. The chain is built from TRBV20-1 and TRBJ1-1; no firm D call. V shed 7 bases and J shed 2 bases, with 11 bases lying between them. This CDR3 region has 12 residues. Per the germline V gene, CDR1 is DFQATT and CDR2 is SNEGSKA (reference sequence). The CDR3 DNA reads TGCAGTGTAGGCAGGCCAAACACTGAAGCTTTCTTT. Translating gives CSVGRPNTEAFF.

This clonotype was recorded at least ten times. The chain is built from TRBV20-1 and TRBJ2-1; 12 nucleotides align to TRBD2. J gave up 5 bases and V 5 bases, and 4 bases lay outside the gene matches. The CDR3 extends over 14 amino acids. The germline V gene encodes CDR1 DFQATT and CDR2 SNEGSKA (reference sequence). CDR3 bases: TGCAGTGCTCATACTAGCGGGGGGCACAATGAGCAGTTCTTC. This translates into CSAHTSGGHNEQFF.

This clonotype has a count of ten or more. The V and J genes are TRBV7-2 and TRBJ2-3; TRBD2 might be the D (5 bases). CDR1 and CDR2 from the germline V gene are SGHTA and FQGNSA. V was trimmed by 5 bases and J by 12 bases, leaving 15 bases between them. CDR3 length: 12 amino acids. The CDR3 bases are TGTGCCAGCAGCCCAGGCGGGTCGGATCAGTATTTT. Its translation is CASSPGGSDQYF.

This clonotype was seen at least ten times. This chain links TRBV12-3 or TRBV12-4 with TRBJ1-2; TRBD1 is a possible D gene (6 bases). Trimming removed 5 bases at V and 3 bases at J, with 13 bases between. CDR3 length equals 14 residues. The CDR3 spells CASSKLDRDYGYTF. DNA of the CDR3: TGTGCCAGCAGTAAGCTGGACAGAGACTATGGCTACACCTTC.